Below are 3 T cell receptor beta chains sequenced from a single sample in a study of T cells in Graves' hyperthyroidism and ophthalmopathy (dated by TCRdb to about 2019). Libraries were built with multiplex PCR. The reads were generated on an Illumina HiSeq 2000. TCR beta CDR3 regions were amplified from RNA transcripts. The TCR CDR3 was subjected to a first round of RT-PCR using the HTBI primer set and the Qiagen OneStep RT-PCR kit. TCRdb redid the processing of the public reads, applying fastp at Q25 and MiXCR, and retained in-frame beta chains. Records with the same CDR3 protein are collapsed into one entry carrying the most frequent genes and DNA. Recorded for this sample are roughly 380,000 distinct CDR3 sequences; around 14% of them occurred a single time. The top ten clones comprise more than 9.5% of the sample. Input material: blood. These receptors were taken from a woman aged 55-75 years with Graves' hyperthyroidism.

This clonotype was detected ten times or more. The chain employs TRBV20-1 and TRBJ2-3, with a possible D match to TRBD2 (7 bases). Germline V gene sequence: CDR1 DFQATT, CDR2 SNEGSKA (reference sequence). The CDR3 contains 16 residues. V gave up 5 bases and J gave up 0 bases, with 18 bases separating them. The CDR3 is CSAQPRGGGSTDTQYF. The CDR3 nucleotides are TGCAGTGCTCAGCCTCGAGGGGGAGGGAGCACAGATACGCAGTATTTT.

This clonotype was recorded many times. V usage is TRBV6-1 and J usage is TRBJ1-1; D is uncertain. The length of the CDR3 is 12 residues. The germline V and J ends were trimmed by 5 bases and 6 bases, with 10 bases remaining between them. Germline loops: CDR1 MNHNS, CDR2 SASEGT. CDR3 protein: CASSSTYSEAFF. The CDR3 DNA reads TGTGCCAGCAGTTCGACCTATTCTGAAGCTTTCTTT.

The genes are TRBV20-1 and TRBJ2-5, with D possibly TRBD2 on 6 matching bases. Germline V lookup: CDR1 DFQATT, CDR2 SNEGSKA (reference sequence). Trimming cost V 2 bases and J 2 bases, with 12 bases left between them. This CDR3 has 14 amino acids. CDR3 in amino acids: CSARPSAWQETQYF. CDR3 bases: TGCAGTGCTAGACCTAGCGCGTGGCAAGAGACCCAGTACTTC.